The 10 T cell receptor beta chains presented below share a single source sample, sequenced in a study of T cells in Graves' hyperthyroidism and ophthalmopathy. Researchers amplified the TCR beta CDR3 regions from RNA transcripts. Carried out on the TCR CDR3, a first-round RT-PCR used the HTBI primer set. TCRdb recomputed calls from the multiplex PCR reads with MiXCR, one row per CDR3 protein. The sample includes approximately 400,000 distinct CDR3 sequences, 25% seen only once; the top ten take over 70%. Sequences were obtained from blood. These TCRs come from a man aged 45 to 65 with Graves' hyperthyroidism.

The genes are TRBV27 and TRBJ2-1; TRBD2 matches 14 bases. The J segment lost 5 bases and the V segment lost 4 bases, leaving 4 bases of the junction unmatched. Germline-derived CDR1 and CDR2 are MNHEY and SMNVEV (reference sequence). CDR3 length equals 16 residues. In nucleotides, the CDR3 is TGTGCCAGCAGTTCCGGGACTAGCGGGAGCAACAATGAGCAGTTCTTC. It encodes CASSSGTSGSNNEQFF.

This clonotype has a count of ten or more. V and J are TRBV7-2 and TRBJ2-3, with D unclear. This CDR3 is built from 15 residues. Germline CDR1 and CDR2: SGHTA and FQGNSA. V was trimmed by 2 bases and J by 4 bases, leaving 13 bases between them. The CDR3 nucleotides read TGTGCCAGCAGCTTATCTTGGGGTGATGCAGATACGCAGTATTTT. It codes for CASSLSWGDADTQYF. Supplemented by reference TRBV7-2 and TRBJ2-3, the full variable domain reads GAGVSQSPSNKVTEKGKDVELRCDPISGHTALYWYRQSLGQGLEFLIYFQGNSAPDKSGLPSDRFSAERTGGSVSTLTIQRTQQEDSAVYLCASSLSWGDADTQYFGPGTRLTVL.

This chain joins TRBV7-3 and TRBJ2-3; TRBD1 matches at 8 bases. The V gene's germline CDR1 is SGHTA and CDR2 FQGTGA. CDR3 length: 15 residues. The junction had 1 base not matched to a gene; V was cut back by 0 bases and J by 2 bases. CDR3 sequence (DNA): TGTGCCAGCAGCTTAACGCAGGGGGCCACAGATACGCAGTATTTT. Its protein is CASSLTQGATDTQYF.

The DNA for the CDR3 is TGTGCCAGCAGCTTAGACCGGGACTACAATGAGCAGTTCTTC. Its protein product is CASSLDRDYNEQFF. The chain employs TRBV7-6 and TRBJ2-1; TRBD2 is a possible D gene (5 bases). Germline V gene data show CDR1 as SGHVS and CDR2 as FNYEAQ. Trimming took 1 base from V and 3 from J, leaving 7 bases between them. The CDR3 loop spans 14 amino acids.

The rearrangement joins TRBV2 to TRBJ1-5; the match to TRBD1 covers 10 bases. Germline V gives CDR1 SNHLY, CDR2 FYNNEI. V was pared by 1 base and J by 6 bases, with 3 bases of the junction left unmatched. This CDR3 contains 15 residues. CDR3: CASSEGTGGIQPQHF. Written as DNA, the CDR3 is TGTGCCAGCAGTGAAGGGACAGGGGGGATTCAGCCCCAGCATTTT.

V and J are TRBV5-1 and TRBJ2-7; 15 nucleotides agree with TRBD2. The CDR3 totals 18 residues. The trim removed 3 bases at V and 2 bases at J, leaving 9 bases unmatched. Per the germline V gene, CDR1 is SGHRS and CDR2 is YFSETQ. Written as DNA, the CDR3 is TGCGCCAGCAGCTCGCCGCCGGGACTAGCGGGAGGAACCTACGAGCAGTACTTC. Amino acid sequence: CASSSPPGLAGGTYEQYF.

This chain links TRBV2 with TRBJ2-6, with 7 bases fitting TRBD1. J was trimmed by 2 bases and V by 7 bases; bases with no gene match: 2. The CDR3 sequence is 14 residues long. Germline V CDR1 and CDR2: SNHLY, FYNNEI. CDR3 residues: CASNTGAGANVLTF. CDR3 DNA sequence: TGTGCCAGCAATACAGGGGCTGGGGCCAACGTCCTGACTTTC.

The sample holds a few counts of this clonotype. The chain employs TRBV10-3 and TRBJ2-3; D could derive from TRBD1 or TRBD2 (5 bases each). Trimming pared 3 bases from V and 5 bases from J, leaving 9 bases between. Germline-derived CDR1 and CDR2 are ENHRY and SYGVKD. There are 13 residues in the CDR3. CDR3 in DNA: TGTGCCATCAGTGAACTTGGGGGAGATACGCAGTATTTT. Translating gives CAISELGGDTQYF.

The chain is built from TRBV10-2 and TRBJ1-1, with D perhaps matching TRBD1 (6 bases). Trimming took 6 bases from V and 4 from J, leaving 18 bases between them. CDR1 and CDR2 (germline): WSHSY, SAAADI. There are 15 residues in the CDR3. CDR3 coding DNA: TGCGCCAGCAGCCCTCGGGGGGGCAGGGGCACTGAAGCTTTCTTT. It yields the protein CASSPRGGRGTEAFF.

The chain carries TRBV29-1 and TRBJ1-3; unclear D gene. Germline assignment: CDR1 SQVTM and CDR2 ANQGSEA. CDR3 length: 15 residues. Trimming removed 5 bases from V and 0 bases from J, with 14 bases in between. The CDR3 nucleotides are TGCAGCGTTTTTCTGACCGATAACTCTGGAAACACCATATATTTT. Amino acids: CSVFLTDNSGNTIYF.